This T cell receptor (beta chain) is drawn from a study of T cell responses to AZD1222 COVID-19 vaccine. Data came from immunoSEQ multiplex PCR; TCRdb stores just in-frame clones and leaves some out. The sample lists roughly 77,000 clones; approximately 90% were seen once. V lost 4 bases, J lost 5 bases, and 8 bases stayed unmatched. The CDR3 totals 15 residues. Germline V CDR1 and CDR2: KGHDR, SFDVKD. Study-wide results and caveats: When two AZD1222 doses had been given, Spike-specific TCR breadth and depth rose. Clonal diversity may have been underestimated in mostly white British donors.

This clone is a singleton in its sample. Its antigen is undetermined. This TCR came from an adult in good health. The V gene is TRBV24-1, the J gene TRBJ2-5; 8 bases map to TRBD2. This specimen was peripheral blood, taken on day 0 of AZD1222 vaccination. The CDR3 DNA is TGTGCCACCAGTGAGTCGGGGGGGGTTTCGGAGACCCAGTACTTC. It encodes CATSESGGVSETQYF.